This TCR beta chain was profiled in a study of shared clonotypes between healthy human individuals (TCRdb year 2020). Background on the whole study: A few men and two women, aged 18 to 49 years, made up the cohort. For each donor, CD4 naive and CD4 memory were each run on three plates, CD8 naive on two plates, and CD8 memory on one plate. To estimate repertoire size and how much clonotype sharing occurs between individuals, the study deeply sequenced the blood TCR repertoires of 5 or 6 healthy adults. Different laboratories and diverse techniques were used to prepare libraries and sequence TCR repertoires, to increase sequencing depth and limit assay-specific biases. Between about 0.85 and 8.9 billion PBMCs per donor were obtained by leukapheresis.

Summary of the overall study and its limitations: Only blood was sampled, and tissue TCR repertoires likely differ from those in blood. Estimated clonotype richness was generally larger for naive than for memory subsets. Higher generation probabilities were observed for clonotypes shared by all four sorted-subset donors than for non-shared clonotypes. Based on pairwise subsampling, the degree of clonotype sharing among donors was expected to be affected by sequencing depth. Rarefaction of sorted-subset datasets indicated incomplete sequencing despite the large sequencing depth. About 5% of naive CD4, roughly 3.5% of naive CD8, about 2.4% of memory CD4, and 0.35% to 0.5% of memory CD8 clonotypes were shared across several donors. The small number of donors limited the genetic and exposure-history diversity represented.

The germline ends are 9 bases apart after V is trimmed by 9 bases and J by 2 bases. According to the germline V gene, CDR1 reads SNHLY and CDR2 reads FYNNEI. CDR3 length: 12 amino acids, cysteine to phenylalanine. Only the CDR3 DNA is retained, 36 bases long and in frame from the first base. Turning to this clone: There is no known antigen for this receptor. Per-base quality was not reported, and no clone a single base away is much larger than it. The sample has other DNA sequences that encode this CDR3 too.

Healthy HIV-negative adults with no recently reported acute infections or vaccinations were included as donors. Every donor was a Caucasian adult living in Nashville, Tennessee, USA. CD4+ T cells were enriched by magnetic negative selection, after which naive cells were positively selected on CD45RA and the negative fraction was taken as the memory subset. Blood was collected by leukapheresis, and PBMCs were isolated by Ficoll-Histopaque density gradient centrifugation and then cryopreserved in liquid nitrogen vapor phase. Analytical flow cytometry was used to check the purity and quantity of each magnetically sorted T cell population. From each sorted fraction, genomic DNA was isolated and quantified by UV absorbance on a Nanodrop 2000c. Using the deep immunoSEQ assay, TCR CDR3 regions were amplified from genomic DNA by multiplex PCR. For each cell subset, the extracted genomic DNA was distributed evenly across all wells of several immunoSEQ 96-well plates, and each plate served as one replicate. For sorted subsets, roughly 0.2 ug genomic DNA, equal to 30,000 to 35,000 T cell genomes, was loaded into each replicate PCR. Purified libraries were quantified with a Qubit 3.0 fluorometer, sized on a Bioanalyzer 2100, and re-quantified with the KAPA Library Quantification kit. A separate single-read 150-cycle Illumina NextSeq 550 flow cell was used to sequence each immunoSEQ 96-well plate. The source study handled its data this way. Because only junctional sequences without quality scores were contained in the immunoSEQ output, filtering matching that applied to full-length reads could not be performed. To assign V/J genes and CDR3, sequences were annotated against IMGT germline references using PyIR, a Python wrapper for IgBLAST v1.9. Reads with weak V/J assignments (E-value above 1e-6), missing CDR3, stop codons, out-of-frame junctions, or ambiguous translated residues were removed. V3J clonotypes were defined by identical inferred V gene, J gene, and CDR3 amino acid sequence. Percentage overlap between repertoires was computed as shared unique clonotypes divided by the size of the smaller repertoire. Richness of each repertoire was evaluated using RTK rarefaction, the Chao1 estimator, and Recon v2.1 estimates of unobserved clonotypes. Generation probabilities were computed with OLGA for all TCRbeta clonotypes obtained by the gDNA method from a few donors. What TCRdb holds here is the immuneACCESS table cut down to in-frame rearrangements. Part of the clones is not present; checked against another copy, under half of the missing clones reflect an unresolved V gene, and the others are unexplained. V, J and clone size are those of that table, while D and trimming were read from the DNA. The sample contains around 2.5 million clones, more than 85% of them found a single time. Jointly, the top ten make up around 0.4% of the sample.

The V gene is TRBV2 and the J gene is TRBJ2-3, with the D segment identity uncertain. The sequenced sample consisted of naive CD4+ T cells from PBMCs. The intended sense of this specimen's cell subset or site label: CD45RA+ positively selected. The sequence came from a man younger than 35 in good health. Some clones in this sample may be carry-over from other donors' samples. The CDR3 protein: CASRPDTDTQYF. The bases are TGTGCCAGTCGACCAGACACAGATACGCAGTATTTT.